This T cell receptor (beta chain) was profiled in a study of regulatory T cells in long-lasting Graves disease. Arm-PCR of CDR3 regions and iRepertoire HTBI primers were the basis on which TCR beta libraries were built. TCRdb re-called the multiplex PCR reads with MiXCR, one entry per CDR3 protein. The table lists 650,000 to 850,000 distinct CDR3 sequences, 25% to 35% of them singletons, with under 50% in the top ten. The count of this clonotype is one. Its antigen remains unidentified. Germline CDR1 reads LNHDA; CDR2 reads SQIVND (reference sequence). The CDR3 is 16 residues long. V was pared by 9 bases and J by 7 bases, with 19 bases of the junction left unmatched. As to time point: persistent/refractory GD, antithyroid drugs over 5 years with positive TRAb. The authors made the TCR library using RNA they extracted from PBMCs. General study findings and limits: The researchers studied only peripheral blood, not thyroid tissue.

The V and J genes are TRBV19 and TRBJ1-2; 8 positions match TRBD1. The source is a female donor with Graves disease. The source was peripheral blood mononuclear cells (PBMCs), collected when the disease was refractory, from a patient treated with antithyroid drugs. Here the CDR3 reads CASLFSSGTGWRGYTF. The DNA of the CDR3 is TGTGCCAGCCTCTTCTCGTCCGGGACAGGCTGGCGTGGCTACACCTTC.